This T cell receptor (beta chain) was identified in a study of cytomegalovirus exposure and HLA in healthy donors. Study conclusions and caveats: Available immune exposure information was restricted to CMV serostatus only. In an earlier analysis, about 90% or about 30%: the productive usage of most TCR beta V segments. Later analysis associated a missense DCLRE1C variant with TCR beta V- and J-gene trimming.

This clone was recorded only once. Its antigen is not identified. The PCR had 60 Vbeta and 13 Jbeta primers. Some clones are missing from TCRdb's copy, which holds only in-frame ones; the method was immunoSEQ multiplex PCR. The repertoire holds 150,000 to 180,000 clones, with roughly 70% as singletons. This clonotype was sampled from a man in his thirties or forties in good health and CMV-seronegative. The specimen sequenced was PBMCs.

The CDR3 bases are TGCGCCAGCGGGCTGTGGGGACCGGACAGGGGGAACACTGAAGCTTTCTTT. Amino acids: CASGLWGPDRGNTEAFF. The chain uses TRBV4-3 and TRBJ1-1, with 9 nucleotides matching TRBD1. Germline V gene sequence: CDR1 LGHNA, CDR2 YSLEER. After removal of 8 bases from V and 1 base from J, the junction contained 14 bases not matched to a gene. CDR3 length: 17 amino acids.